This TCR beta chain originates from a study of shared clonotypes between healthy human individuals. Regarding the study as a whole: The naive CD4 repertoires of several donors were compared, and roughly 5.1% of clonotypes were shared.

CDR1 and CDR2 (germline): GTSNPN, SVGIG (reference sequence). V was shortened by 3 bases and J by 2 bases, with 13 bases between the two germline ends. The CDR3 contains 14 residues. This clone has a handful of counts. The antigen is unknown. Study donors comprised healthy, HIV-negative adults devoid of recent acute infection or vaccination. Deep was the level used in running the assay. Genomic DNA (from each subset) was split evenly across several immunoSEQ plates. Clones were read by immunoSEQ multiplex PCR, and TCRdb kept only the in-frame ones, dropping some. The table includes approximately 710,000 clones, roughly 91% detected once.

The source of this sequence is a man younger than 35 in good health. Some clones in this sample may be carry-over from other donors' samples. The J gene is TRBJ2-5, the V gene TRBV30; unclear D gene. The specimen was memory CD8+ T cells from PBMCs. Subset: CD45RO+ cells pooled with CCR7-negative TemRA cells. DNA of the CDR3: TGTGCCTGGAGCCTCACAGAGAAACAAGAGACCCAGTACTTC. Translation: CAWSLTEKQETQYF.